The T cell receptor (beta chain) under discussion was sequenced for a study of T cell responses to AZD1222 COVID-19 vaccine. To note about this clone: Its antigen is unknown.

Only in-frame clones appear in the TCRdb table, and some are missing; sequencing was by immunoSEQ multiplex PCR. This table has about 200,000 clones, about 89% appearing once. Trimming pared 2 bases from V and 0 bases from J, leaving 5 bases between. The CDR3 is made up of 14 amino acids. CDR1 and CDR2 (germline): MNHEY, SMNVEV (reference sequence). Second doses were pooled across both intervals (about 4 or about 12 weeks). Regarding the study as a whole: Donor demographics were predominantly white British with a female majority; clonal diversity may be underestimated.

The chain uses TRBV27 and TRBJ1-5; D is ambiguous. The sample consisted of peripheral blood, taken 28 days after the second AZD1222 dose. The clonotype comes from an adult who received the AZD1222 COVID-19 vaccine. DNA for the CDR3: TGTGCCAGCAGTTTACATCATAGCAATCAGCCCCAGCATTTT. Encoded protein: CASSLHHSNQPQHF.